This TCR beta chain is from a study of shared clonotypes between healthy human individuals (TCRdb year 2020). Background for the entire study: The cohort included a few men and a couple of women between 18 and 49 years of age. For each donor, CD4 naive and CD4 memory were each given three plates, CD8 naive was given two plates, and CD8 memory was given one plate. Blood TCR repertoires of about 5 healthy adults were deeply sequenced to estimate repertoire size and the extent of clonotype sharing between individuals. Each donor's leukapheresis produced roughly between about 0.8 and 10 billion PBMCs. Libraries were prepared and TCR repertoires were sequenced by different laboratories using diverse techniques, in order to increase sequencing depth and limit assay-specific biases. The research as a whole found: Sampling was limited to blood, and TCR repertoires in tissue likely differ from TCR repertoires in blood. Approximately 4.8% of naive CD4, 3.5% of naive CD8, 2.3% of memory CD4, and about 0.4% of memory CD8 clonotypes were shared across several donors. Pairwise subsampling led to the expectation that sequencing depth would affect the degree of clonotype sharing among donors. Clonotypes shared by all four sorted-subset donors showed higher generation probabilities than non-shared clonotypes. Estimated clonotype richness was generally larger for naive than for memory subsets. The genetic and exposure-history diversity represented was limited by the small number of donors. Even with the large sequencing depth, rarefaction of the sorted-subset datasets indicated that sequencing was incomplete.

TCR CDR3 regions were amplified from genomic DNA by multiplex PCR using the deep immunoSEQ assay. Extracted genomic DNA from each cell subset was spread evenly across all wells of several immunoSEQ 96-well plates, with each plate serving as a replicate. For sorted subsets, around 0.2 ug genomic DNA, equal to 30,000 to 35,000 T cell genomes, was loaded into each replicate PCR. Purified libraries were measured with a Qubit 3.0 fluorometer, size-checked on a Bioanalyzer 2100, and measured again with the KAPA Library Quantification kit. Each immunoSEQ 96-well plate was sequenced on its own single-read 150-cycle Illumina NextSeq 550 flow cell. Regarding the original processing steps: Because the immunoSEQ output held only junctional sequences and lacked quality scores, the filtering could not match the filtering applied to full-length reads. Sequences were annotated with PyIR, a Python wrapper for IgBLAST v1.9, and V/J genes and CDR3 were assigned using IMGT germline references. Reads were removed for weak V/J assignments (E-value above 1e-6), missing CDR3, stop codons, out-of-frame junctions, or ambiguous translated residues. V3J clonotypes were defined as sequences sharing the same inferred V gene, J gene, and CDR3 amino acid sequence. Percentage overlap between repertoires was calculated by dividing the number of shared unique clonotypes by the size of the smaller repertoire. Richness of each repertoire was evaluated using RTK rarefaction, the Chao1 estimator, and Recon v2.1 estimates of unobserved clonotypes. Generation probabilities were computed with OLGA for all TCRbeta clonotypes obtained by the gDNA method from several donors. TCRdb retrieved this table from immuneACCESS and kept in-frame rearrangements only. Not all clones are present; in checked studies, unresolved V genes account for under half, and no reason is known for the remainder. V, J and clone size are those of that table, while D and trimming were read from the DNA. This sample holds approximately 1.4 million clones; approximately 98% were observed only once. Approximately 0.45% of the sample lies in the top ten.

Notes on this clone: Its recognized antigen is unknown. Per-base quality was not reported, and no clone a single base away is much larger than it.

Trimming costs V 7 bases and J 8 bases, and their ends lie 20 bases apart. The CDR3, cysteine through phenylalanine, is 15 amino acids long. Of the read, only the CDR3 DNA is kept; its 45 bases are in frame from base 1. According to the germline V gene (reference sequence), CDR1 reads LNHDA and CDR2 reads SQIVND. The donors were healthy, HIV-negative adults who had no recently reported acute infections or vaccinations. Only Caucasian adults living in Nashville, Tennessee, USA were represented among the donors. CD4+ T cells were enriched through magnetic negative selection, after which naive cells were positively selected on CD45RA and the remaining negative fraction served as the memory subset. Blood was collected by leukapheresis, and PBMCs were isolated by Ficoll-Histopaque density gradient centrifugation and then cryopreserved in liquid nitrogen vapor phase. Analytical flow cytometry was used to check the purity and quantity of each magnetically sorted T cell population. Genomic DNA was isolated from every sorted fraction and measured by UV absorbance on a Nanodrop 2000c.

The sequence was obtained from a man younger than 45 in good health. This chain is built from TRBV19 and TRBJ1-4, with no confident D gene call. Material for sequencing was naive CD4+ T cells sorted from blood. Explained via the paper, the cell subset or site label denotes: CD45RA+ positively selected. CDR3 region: CASTPPRGAEEKLFF. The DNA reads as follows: TGTGCCAGTACCCCACCCAGAGGAGCGGAGGAAAAACTGTTTTTT.